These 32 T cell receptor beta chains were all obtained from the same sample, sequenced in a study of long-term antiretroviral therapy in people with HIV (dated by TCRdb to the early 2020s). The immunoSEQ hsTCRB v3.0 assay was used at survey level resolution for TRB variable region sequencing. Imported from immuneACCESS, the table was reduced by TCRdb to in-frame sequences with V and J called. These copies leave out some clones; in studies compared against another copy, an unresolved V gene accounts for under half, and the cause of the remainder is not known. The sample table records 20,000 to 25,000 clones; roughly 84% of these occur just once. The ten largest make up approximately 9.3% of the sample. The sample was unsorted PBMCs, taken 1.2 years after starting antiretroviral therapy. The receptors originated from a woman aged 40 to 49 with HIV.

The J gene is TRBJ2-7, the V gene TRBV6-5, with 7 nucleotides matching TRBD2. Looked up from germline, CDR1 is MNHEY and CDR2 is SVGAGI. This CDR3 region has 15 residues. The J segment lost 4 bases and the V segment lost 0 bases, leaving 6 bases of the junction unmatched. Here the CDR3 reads CASSYSLAGAYEQYF. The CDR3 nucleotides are TGTGCCAGCAGTTACTCGTTGGCGGGAGCGTACGAGCAGTACTTC.

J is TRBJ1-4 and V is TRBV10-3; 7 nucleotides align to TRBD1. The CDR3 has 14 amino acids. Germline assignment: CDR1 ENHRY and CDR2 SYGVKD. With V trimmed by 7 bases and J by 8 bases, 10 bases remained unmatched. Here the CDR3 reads CAINLGDSPEKLFF. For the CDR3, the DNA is TGTGCCATCAACCTAGGGGACAGCCCCGAAAAACTGTTTTTT.

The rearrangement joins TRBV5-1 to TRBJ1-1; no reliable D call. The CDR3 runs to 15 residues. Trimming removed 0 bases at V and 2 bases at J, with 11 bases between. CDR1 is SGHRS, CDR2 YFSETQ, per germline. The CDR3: CASSLELFTNTEAFF. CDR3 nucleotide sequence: TGCGCCAGCAGCTTGGAGCTATTCACAAACACTGAAGCTTTCTTT.

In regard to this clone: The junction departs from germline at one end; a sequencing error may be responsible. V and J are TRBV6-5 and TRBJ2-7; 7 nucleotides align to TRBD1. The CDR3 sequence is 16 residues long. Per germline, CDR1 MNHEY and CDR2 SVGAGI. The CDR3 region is CASSYPRQGVPHEPYF. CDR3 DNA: TGTGCCAGCAGTTATCCAAGACAGGGAGTGCCCCACGAGCCGTACTTC.

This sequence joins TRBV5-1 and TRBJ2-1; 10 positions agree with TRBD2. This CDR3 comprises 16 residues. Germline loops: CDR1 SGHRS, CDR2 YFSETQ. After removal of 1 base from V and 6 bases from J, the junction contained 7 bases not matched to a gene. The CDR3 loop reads CASSLPSGRASNEQFF. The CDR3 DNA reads TGCGCCAGCAGCTTGCCCAGCGGGAGGGCCAGCAATGAGCAGTTCTTC. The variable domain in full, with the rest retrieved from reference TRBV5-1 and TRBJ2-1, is KAGVTQTPRYLIKTRGQQVTLSCSPISGHRSVSWYQQTPGQGLQFLFEYFSETQRNKGNFPGRFSGRQFSNSRSEMNVSTLELGDSALYLCASSLPSGRASNEQFFGPGTRLTVL.

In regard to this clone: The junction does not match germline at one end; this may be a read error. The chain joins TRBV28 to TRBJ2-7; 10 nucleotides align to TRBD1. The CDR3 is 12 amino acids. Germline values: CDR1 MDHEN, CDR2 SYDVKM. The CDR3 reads CASSLTGQGGNF. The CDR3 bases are TGTGCCAGCAGTTTGACAGGACAGGGGGGGAACTTC. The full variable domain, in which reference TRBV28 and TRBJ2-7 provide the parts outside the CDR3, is DVKVTQSSRYLVKRTGEKVFLECVQDMDHENMFWYRQDPGLGLRLIYFSYDVKMKEKGDIPEGYSVSREKKERFSLILESASTNQTSMYLCASSLTGQGGNFGPGTRLTVT.

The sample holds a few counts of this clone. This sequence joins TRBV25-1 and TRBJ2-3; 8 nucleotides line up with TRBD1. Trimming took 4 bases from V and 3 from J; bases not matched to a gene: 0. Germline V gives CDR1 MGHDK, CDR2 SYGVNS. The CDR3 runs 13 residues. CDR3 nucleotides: TGTGCCAGCAGTGGGACAGGGACAGATACGCAGTATTTT. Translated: CASSGTGTDTQYF. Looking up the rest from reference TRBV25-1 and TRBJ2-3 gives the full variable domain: EADIYQTPRYLVIGTGKKITLECSQTMGHDKMYWYQQDPGMELHLIHYSYGVNSTEKGDLSSESTVSRIRTEHFPLTLESARPSHTSQYLCASSGTGTDTQYFGPGTRLTVL.

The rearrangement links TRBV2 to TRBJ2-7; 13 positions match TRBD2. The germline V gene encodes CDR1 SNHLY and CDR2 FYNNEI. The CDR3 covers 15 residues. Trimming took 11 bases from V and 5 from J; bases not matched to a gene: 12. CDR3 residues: CAGRTSGSIVDEQYF. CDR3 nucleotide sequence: TGTGCCGGAAGGACTAGCGGGAGTATTGTGGACGAGCAGTACTTC.

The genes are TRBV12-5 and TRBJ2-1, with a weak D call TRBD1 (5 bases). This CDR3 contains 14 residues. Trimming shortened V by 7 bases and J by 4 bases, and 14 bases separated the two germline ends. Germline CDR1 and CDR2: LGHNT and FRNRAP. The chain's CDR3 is CASVSGSQYNEQFF. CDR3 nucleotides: TGTGCTAGTGTATCAGGGTCCCAATACAATGAGCAGTTCTTC. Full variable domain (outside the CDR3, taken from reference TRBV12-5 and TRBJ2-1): DARVTQTPRHKVTEMGQEVTMRCQPILGHNTVFWYRQTMMQGLELLAYFRNRAPLDDSGMPKDRFSAEMPDATLATLKIQPSEPRDSAVYFCASVSGSQYNEQFFGPGTRLTVL.

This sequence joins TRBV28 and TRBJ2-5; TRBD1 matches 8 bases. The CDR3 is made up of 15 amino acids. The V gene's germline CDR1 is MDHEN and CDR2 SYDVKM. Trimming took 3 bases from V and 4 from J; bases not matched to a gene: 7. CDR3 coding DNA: TGTGCCAGCAGTTTGTACAGAACAGGGGGAGAGACCCAGTACTTC. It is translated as CASSLYRTGGETQYF.

CDR3 bases: TGTGCCAGCAGCGGACAGGGACTATACTTC. Translating gives CASSGQGLYF. The V gene is TRBV7-9, the J gene TRBJ2-5; D may be TRBD1 (8 bases). Germline V gene lookup returns CDR1 SEHNR and CDR2 FQNEAQ (reference sequence). Trimming took 5 bases from V and 14 from J, leaving 12 bases between them. There are 10 residues in the CDR3.

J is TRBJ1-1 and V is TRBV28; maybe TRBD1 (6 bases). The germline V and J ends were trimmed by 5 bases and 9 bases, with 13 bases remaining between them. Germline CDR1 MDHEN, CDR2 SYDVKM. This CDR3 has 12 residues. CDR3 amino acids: CASSPNRAQAFF. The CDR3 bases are TGTGCCAGCAGTCCCAACAGGGCTCAAGCTTTCTTT.

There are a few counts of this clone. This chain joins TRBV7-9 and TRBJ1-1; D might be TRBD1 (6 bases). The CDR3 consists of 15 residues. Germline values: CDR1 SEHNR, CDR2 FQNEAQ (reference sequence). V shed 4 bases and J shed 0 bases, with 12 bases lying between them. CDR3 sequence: CASSSPGQVNTEAFF. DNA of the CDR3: TGTGCCAGCAGCTCTCCGGGACAAGTGAACACTGAAGCTTTCTTT.

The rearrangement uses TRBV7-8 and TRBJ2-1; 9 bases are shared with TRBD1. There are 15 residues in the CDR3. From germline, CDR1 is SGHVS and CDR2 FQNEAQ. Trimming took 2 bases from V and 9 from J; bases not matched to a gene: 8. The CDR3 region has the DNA TGTGCCAGCAGCTTATCGGGGACAGGGAGTATTGAGCAGTTCTTC. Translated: CASSLSGTGSIEQFF.

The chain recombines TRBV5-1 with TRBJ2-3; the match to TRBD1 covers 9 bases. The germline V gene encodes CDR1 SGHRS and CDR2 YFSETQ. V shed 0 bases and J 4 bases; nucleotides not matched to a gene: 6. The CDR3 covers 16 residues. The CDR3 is CASSLAGTGGADTQYF. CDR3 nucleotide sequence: TGCGCCAGCAGCTTGGCCGGAACAGGGGGCGCAGATACGCAGTATTTT.

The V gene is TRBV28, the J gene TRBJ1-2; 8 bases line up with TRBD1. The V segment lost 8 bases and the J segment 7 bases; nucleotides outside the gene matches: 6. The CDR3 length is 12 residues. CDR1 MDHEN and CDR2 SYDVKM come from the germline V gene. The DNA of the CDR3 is TGTGCCAGCCGACTACAGGGGGGTGGCTACACCTTC. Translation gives CASRLQGGGYTF.

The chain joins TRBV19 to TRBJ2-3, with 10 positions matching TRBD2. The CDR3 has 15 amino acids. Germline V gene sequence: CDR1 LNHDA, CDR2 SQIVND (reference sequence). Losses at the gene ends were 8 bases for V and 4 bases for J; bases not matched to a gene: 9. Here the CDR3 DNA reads TGTGCCAGTGGGGAGACTAGCGGGTTTGCAGATACGCAGTATTTT. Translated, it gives CASGETSGFADTQYF.

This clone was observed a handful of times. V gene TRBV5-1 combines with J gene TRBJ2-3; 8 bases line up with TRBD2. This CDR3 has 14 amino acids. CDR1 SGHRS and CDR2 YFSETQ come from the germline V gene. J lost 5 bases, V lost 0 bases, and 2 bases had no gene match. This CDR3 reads CASSLGLAQDTQYF. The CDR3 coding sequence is TGCGCCAGCAGCTTGGGACTAGCGCAAGATACGCAGTATTTT.

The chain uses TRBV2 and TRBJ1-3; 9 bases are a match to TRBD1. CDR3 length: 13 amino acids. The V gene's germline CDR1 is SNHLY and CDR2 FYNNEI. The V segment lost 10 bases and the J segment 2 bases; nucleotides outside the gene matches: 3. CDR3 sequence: CATNRGPGNTIYF. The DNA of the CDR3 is TGTGCCACAAACAGGGGGCCTGGAAACACCATATATTTT.

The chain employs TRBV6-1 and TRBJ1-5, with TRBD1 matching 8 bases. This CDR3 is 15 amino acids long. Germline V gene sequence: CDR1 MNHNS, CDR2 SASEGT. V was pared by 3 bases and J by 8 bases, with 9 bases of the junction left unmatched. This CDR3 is CASSEDRDRRKPQHF. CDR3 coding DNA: TGTGCCAGCAGTGAGGACAGGGACCGACGTAAGCCCCAGCATTTT.

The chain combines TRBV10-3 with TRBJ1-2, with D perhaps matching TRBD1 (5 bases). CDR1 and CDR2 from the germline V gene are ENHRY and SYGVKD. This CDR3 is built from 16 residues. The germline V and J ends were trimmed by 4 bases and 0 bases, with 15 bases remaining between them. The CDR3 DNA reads TGTGCCATCAGTGGCCGGACAATGCAAGCTAACTATGGCTACACCTTC. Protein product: CAISGRTMQANYGYTF.

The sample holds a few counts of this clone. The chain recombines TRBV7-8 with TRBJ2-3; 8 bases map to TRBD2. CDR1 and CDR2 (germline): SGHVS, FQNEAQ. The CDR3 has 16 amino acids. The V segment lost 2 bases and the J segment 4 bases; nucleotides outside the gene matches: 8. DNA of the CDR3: TGTGCCAGCAGCTTATATGGGGGACTAGGAGCAGATACGCAGTATTTT. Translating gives CASSLYGGLGADTQYF. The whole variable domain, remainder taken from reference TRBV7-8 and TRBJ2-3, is GAGVSQSPRYKVAKRGQDVALRCDPISGHVSLFWYQQALGQGPEFLTYFQNEAQLDKSGLPSDRFFAERPEGSVSTLKIQRTQQEDSAVYLCASSLYGGLGADTQYFGPGTRLTVL.

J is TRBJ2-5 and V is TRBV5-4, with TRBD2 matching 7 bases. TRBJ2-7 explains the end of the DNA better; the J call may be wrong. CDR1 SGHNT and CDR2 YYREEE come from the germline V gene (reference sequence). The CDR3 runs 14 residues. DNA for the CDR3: TGTGCCAGCAGCCGTCGGGAGGACTCCTACGAGCAGTACTTC. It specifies CASSRREDSYEQYF.

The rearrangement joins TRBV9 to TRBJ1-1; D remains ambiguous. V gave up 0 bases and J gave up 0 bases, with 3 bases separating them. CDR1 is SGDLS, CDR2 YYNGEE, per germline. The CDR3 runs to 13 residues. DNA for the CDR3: TGTGCCAGCAGCGTAGTTATGAACACTGAAGCTTTCTTT. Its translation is CASSVVMNTEAFF.

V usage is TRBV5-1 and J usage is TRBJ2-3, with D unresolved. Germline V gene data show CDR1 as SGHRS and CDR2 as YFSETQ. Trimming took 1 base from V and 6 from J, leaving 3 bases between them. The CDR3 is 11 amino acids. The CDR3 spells CASSLRDTQYF. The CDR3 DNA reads TGCGCCAGCAGCTTGAGGGATACGCAGTATTTT.

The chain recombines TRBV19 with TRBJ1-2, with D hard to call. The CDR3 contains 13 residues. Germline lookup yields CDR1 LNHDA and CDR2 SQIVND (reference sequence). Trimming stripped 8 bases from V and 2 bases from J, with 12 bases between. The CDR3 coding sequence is TGTGCCAGTGAGGCCCACGGAAACTATGGCTACACCTTC. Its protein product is CASEAHGNYGYTF.

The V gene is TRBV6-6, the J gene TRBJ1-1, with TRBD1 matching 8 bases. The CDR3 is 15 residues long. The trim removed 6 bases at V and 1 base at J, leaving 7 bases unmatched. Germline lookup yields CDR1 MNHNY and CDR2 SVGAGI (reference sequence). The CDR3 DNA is TGTGCCAGCAGGTCTCAGGGGGCCGGGAACACTGAAGCTTTCTTT. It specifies CASRSQGAGNTEAFF.

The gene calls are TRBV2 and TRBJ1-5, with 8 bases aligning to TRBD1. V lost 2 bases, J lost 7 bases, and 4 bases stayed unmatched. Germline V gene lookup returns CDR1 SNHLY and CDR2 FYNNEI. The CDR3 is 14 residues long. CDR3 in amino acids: CASSESDRAQPQHF. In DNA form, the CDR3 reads TGTGCCAGCAGTGAATCGGACAGGGCCCAGCCCCAGCATTTT.

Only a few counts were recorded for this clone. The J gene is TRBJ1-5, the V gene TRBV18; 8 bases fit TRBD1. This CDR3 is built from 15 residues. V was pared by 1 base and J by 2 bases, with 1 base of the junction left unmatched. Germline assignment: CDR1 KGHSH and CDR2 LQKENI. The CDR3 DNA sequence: TGTGCCAGCTCACCACAGGGACAGGGCAATCAGCCCCAGCATTTT. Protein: CASSPQGQGNQPQHF.

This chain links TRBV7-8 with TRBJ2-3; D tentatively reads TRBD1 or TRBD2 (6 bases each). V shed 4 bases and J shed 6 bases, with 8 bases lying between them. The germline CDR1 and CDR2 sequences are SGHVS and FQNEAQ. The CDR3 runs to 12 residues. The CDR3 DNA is TGTGCCAGCAGCTCGGGGGCGGATACGCAGTATTTT. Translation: CASSSGADTQYF.

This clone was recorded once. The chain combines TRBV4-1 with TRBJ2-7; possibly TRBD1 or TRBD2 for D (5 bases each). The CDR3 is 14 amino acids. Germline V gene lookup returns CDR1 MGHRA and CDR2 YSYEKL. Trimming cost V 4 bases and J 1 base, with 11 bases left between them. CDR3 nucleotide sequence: TGCGCCAGCAGCCCCGGGGACCAGTCCTACGAGCAGTACTTC. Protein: CASSPGDQSYEQYF.

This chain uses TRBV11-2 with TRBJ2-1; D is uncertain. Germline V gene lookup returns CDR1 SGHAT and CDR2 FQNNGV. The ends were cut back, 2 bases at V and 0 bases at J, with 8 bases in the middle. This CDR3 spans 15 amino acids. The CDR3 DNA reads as TGTGCCAGCAGCTTACTGTTGAGCTCCTACAATGAGCAGTTCTTC. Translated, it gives CASSLLLSSYNEQFF.